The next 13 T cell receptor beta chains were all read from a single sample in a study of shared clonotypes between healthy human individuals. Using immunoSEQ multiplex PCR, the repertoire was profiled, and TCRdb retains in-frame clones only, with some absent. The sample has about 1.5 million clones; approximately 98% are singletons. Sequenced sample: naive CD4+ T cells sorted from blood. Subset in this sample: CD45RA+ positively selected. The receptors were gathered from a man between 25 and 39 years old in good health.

CDR3 amino acids: CASSVLAGDPYEQYF. DNA for the CDR3: TGTGCCAGCAGTGTGCTAGCGGGAGACCCCTACGAGCAGTACTTC. The genes are TRBV25-1 and TRBJ2-7; 10 bases map to TRBD2. Germline V lookup: CDR1 MGHDK, CDR2 SYGVNS. The CDR3 covers 15 residues. Losses at the gene ends were 4 bases for V and 2 bases for J; bases not matched to a gene: 5.

CDR3 nucleotide sequence: TGTGCCAGCAGCTCCAGGGCGAAATCTGTGTCAGATACGCAGTATTTT. The encoded protein is CASSSRAKSVSDTQYF. V usage is TRBV7-9 and J usage is TRBJ2-3; tentative D call: TRBD1 (5 bases). CDR1 SEHNR and CDR2 FQNEAQ come from the germline V gene (reference sequence). This CDR3 contains 16 residues. V was cut by 4 bases and J by 4 bases, with 18 bases left in between.

CDR3 amino acids: CASSGWTRAVSGANVLTF. The CDR3 DNA sequence: TGTGCCAGCAGCGGGTGGACAAGGGCCGTTTCAGGGGCCAACGTCCTGACTTTC. This rearrangement joins TRBV5-4 to TRBJ2-6; tentatively, D is TRBD1 (5 bases). The CDR3 is 18 residues long. Trimming left V 4 bases short and J 4 bases short, with 21 bases between. Per the germline V gene, CDR1 is SGHNT and CDR2 is YYREEE (reference sequence).

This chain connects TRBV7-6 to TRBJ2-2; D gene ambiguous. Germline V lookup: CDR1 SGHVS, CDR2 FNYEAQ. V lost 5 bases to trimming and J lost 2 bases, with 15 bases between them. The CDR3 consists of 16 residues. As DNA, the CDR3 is TGTGCCAGCAGCCTAGAGGCGGCCCAAAACACCGGGGAGCTGTTTTTT. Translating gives CASSLEAAQNTGELFF. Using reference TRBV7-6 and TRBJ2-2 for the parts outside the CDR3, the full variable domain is GAGVSQSPRYKVTKRGQDVALRCDPISGHVSLYWYRQALGQGPEFLTYFNYEAQQDKSGLPNDRFSAERPEGSISTLTIQRTEQRDSAMYRCASSLEAAQNTGELFFGEGSRLTVL.

CDR3 sequence: CASSYSPASSYEQYF. The CDR3 DNA is TGTGCCAGCAGTTACTCTCCGGCGAGCTCCTACGAGCAGTACTTC. The chain is built from TRBV6-5 and TRBJ2-7; no definite D call. The germline CDR1 and CDR2 sequences are MNHEY and SVGAGI. V dropped 0 bases and J dropped 0 bases, with 9 bases sitting between them. This CDR3 has 15 amino acids.

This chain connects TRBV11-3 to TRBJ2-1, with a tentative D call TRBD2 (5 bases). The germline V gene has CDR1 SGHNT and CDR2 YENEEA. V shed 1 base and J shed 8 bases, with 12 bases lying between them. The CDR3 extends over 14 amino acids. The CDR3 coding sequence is TGTGCCAGCAGCTTAGTTCGGGATTCCGATGAGCAGTTCTTC. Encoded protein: CASSLVRDSDEQFF.

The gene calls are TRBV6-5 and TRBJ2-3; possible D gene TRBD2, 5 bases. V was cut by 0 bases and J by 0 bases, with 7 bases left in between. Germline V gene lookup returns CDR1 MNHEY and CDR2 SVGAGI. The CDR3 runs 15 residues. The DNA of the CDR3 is TGTGCCAGCAGTTACTCCCGGGATAGCACAGATACGCAGTATTTT. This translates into CASSYSRDSTDTQYF.

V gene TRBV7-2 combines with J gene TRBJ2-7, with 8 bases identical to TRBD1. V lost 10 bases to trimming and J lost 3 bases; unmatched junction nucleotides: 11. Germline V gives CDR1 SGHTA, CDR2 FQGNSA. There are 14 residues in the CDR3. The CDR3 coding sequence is TGTGCCACCGCCCGGACAGGGTTTCTCTACGAGCAGTACTTC. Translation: CATARTGFLYEQYF.

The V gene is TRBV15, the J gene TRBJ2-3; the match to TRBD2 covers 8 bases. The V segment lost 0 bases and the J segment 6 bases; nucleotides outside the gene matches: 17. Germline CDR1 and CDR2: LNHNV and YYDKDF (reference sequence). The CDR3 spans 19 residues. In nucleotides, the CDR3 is TGTGCCACCAGCAGAGAGTTGGGTGCAAGCGGGGGAATCTTGGATACGCAGTATTTT. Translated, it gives CATSRELGASGGILDTQYF.

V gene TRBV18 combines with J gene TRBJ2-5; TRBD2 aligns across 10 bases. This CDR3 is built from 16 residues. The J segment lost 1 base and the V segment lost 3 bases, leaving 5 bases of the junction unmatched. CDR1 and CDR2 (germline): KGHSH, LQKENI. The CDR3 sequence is CASSPRLAGGQETQYF. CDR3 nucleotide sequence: TGTGCCAGCTCACCGAGACTAGCGGGTGGCCAAGAGACCCAGTACTTC.

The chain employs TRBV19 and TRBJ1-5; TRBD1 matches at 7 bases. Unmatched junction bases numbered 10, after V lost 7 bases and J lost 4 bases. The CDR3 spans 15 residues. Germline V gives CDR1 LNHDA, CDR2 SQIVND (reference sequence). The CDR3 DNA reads TGTGCCAGTACCCGGGGGGACAGTGTGAATCAGCCCCAGCATTTT. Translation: CASTRGDSVNQPQHF.

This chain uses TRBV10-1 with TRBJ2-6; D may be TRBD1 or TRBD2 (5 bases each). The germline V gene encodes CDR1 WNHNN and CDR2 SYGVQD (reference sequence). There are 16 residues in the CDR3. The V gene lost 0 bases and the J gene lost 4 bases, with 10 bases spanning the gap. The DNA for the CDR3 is TGCGCCAGCAGTGAGTCGAAAGGGACCGGGGCCAACGTCCTGACTTTC. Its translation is CASSESKGTGANVLTF.

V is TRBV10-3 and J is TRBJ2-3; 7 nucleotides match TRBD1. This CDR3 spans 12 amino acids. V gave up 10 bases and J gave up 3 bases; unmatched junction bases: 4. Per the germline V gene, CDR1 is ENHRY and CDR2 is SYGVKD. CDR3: CATTGDTDTQYF. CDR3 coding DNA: TGTGCCACAACAGGGGATACAGATACGCAGTATTTT.